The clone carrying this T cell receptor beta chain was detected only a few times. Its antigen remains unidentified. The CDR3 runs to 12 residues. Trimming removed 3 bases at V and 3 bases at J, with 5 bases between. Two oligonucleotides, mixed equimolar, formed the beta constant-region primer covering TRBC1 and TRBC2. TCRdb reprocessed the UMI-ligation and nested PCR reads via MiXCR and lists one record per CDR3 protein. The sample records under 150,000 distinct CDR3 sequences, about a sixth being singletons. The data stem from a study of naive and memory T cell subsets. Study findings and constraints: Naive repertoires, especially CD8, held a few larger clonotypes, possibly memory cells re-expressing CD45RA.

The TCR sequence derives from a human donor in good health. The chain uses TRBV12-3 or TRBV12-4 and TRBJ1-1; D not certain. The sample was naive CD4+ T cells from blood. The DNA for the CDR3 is TGTGCCAGCAGTTTGTTAGACACTGAAGCTTTCTTT. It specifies CASSLLDTEAFF.